This entry is about one T cell receptor beta chain. CDR3 size: 15 residues. Germline loops: CDR1 GTSNPN, CDR2 SVGIG (reference sequence). The germline V and J ends were trimmed by 3 bases and 5 bases, with 16 bases remaining between them. Clones were sequenced by immunoSEQ multiplex PCR, and TCRdb holds only the in-frame ones, with some missing. In the table there are tens of thousands of clones, around 74% of which are singletons. This record belongs to a study of radiotherapy plus CTLA-4 blockade in lung cancer. The source of this sequence is a human donor with non-small cell lung cancer whose response to radiotherapy plus ipilimumab could not be evaluated. Sample: peripheral blood, taken from a patient treated with radiotherapy plus ipilimumab. J is TRBJ2-2 and V is TRBV30; possibly TRBD1 for D (7 bases). The CDR3 sequence: CAWRRKGAGTGELFF. For the CDR3, the DNA is TGTGCCTGGAGGCGAAAGGGGGCGGGGACCGGGGAGCTGTTTTTT.